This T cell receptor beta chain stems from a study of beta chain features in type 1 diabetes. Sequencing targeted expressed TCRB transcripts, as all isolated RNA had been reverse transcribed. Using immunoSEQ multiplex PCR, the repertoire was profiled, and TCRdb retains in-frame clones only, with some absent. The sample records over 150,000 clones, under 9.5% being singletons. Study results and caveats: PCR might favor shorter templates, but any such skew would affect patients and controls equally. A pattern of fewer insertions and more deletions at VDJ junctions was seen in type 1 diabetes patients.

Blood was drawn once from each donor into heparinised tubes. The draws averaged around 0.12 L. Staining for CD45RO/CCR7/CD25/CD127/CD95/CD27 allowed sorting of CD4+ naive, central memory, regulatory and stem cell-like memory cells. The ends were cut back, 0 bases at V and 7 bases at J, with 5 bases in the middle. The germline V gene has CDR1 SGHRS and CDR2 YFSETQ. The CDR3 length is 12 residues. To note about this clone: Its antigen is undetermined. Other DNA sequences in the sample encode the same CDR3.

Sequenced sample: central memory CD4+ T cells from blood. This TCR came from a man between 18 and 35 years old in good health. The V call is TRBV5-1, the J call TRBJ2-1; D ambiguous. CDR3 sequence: CASSLDRNEQFF. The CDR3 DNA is TGCGCCAGCAGCTTGGACAGAAATGAGCAGTTCTTC.